The present entry profiles one T cell receptor (beta chain) with its context. Its specificity is unknown. This may arise from a read error, as a much more abundant clone is one base away. TCRdb redid the calling of the 5' RACE reads with MiXCR, one entry per CDR3 protein. The data show around 37,000 distinct CDR3 sequences, 11% seen once. The data originate from a study of neurological immune-mediated disorders. The sample's time point: technical triplicate 1. Trimming took 0 bases from V and 5 from J, leaving 11 bases between them. Germline V gene lookup returns CDR1 SGHRS and CDR2 YFSETQ. CDR3 length: 14 amino acids. Study results and limitations: Expansion of TCR clones was greatest in HTLV-1-associated myelopathy and smallest in multiple sclerosis, where it fell below that of healthy controls. CDR3 amino acid sequences of expanded clones were not shared across subjects, a result suggesting private repertoires in all groups.

Sequenced: PBMCs. This rearrangement joins TRBV5-1 to TRBJ2-5; D is unclear. The sequence came from a man aged 55 to 69 with HTLV-1-associated myelopathy (HAM/TSP). The CDR3 protein is CASSLGRSRETQYF. CDR3 DNA sequence: TGCGCCAGCAGCTTGGGTCGCAGTCGGGAGACCCAGTACTTC.